The 17 T cell receptor beta chains listed next were all sequenced from one sample in a study of shared clonotypes between healthy human individuals. Sequenced by immunoSEQ multiplex PCR; TCRdb stores in-frame clones only, minus some. The sample comprises hundreds of thousands of clones, about 97% of which are singletons, and 0.2% to 0.25% rests with the top ten. Only CD45RO-negative cells positively selected for CCR7 counted as naive CD8 cells, so terminally differentiated effector memory CD45RA+ cells were excluded. Sequenced sample: naive CD8+ T cells sorted from blood. The receptors stem from a man aged 25 to 40 in good health.

This clone is a singleton in its sample. The V call is TRBV11-2, the J call TRBJ2-7; 7 bases map to TRBD2. J lost 3 bases, V lost 5 bases, and 7 bases had no gene match. This CDR3 is 14 amino acids long. From germline, CDR1 is SGHAT and CDR2 FQNNGV. This CDR3 reads CASSPWTSFYEQYF. The CDR3 DNA reads as TGTGCCAGCAGCCCCTGGACTAGTTTCTACGAGCAGTACTTC.

This chain joins TRBV7-8 and TRBJ1-3; no clear D gene. The germline CDR1 and CDR2 sequences are SGHVS and FQNEAQ. The CDR3 is 14 amino acids. V lost 4 bases and J lost 0, with 7 bases in between. The CDR3 loop is CASSSVGSGNTIYF. In DNA, the CDR3 is TGTGCCAGCAGCTCGGTTGGCTCTGGAAACACCATATATTTT.

This clone was counted a single time. V and J are TRBV9 and TRBJ2-1; 9 positions match TRBD2. V trimming: 0 bases; J trimming: 4 bases; junction bases outside the gene matches: 11. The CDR3 is made up of 18 amino acids. CDR1 is SGDLS and CDR2 is YYNGEE in the germline V gene. CDR3 nucleotide sequence: TGTGCCAGCAGCGTAGACCCCCTAGCGGGACTGTCTTACAATGAGCAGTTCTTC. Protein sequence: CASSVDPLAGLSYNEQFF. The full variable domain, with the rest looked up from reference TRBV9 and TRBJ2-1, is DSGVTQTPKHLITATGQRVTLRCSPRSGDLSVYWYQQSLDQGLQFLIQYYNGEERAKGNILERFSAQQFPDLHSELNLSSLELGDSALYFCASSVDPLAGLSYNEQFFGPGTRLTVL.

The chain carries TRBV28 and TRBJ1-1; TRBD1 matches 9 bases. In germline, CDR1 is MDHEN, CDR2 SYDVKM. The CDR3 has 15 residues. The J segment lost 4 bases and the V segment lost 5 bases, leaving 8 bases of the junction unmatched. Here the CDR3 reads CASSSLGTGSTEAFF. The CDR3 coding sequence is TGTGCCAGCAGTAGTTTAGGGACAGGGTCCACTGAAGCTTTCTTT.

The chain uses TRBV29-1 and TRBJ2-5, with D perhaps matching TRBD1 (6 bases). The CDR3 length is 15 residues. Germline V lookup: CDR1 SQVTM, CDR2 ANQGSEA. V was cut by 1 base and J by 0 bases, with 12 bases left in between. The CDR3 DNA follows: TGCAGCGTTGAAGGGGCAACAGGGAACCAAGAGACCCAGTACTTC. Amino acid sequence: CSVEGATGNQETQYF.

The chain employs TRBV7-9 and TRBJ1-2; perhaps TRBD1 as D (5 bases). V lost 1 base to trimming and J lost 6 bases, with 21 bases between them. The V gene's germline CDR1 is SEHNR and CDR2 FQNEAQ (reference sequence). The CDR3 loop spans 17 amino acids. Here the CDR3 reads CASSLGPGGRAVDGYTF. The CDR3 nucleotides are TGTGCCAGCAGCTTAGGACCGGGAGGCAGGGCAGTGGATGGCTACACCTTC.

This chain uses TRBV28 with TRBJ1-2; possible D gene TRBD1, 6 bases. Germline loops: CDR1 MDHEN, CDR2 SYDVKM. V dropped 3 bases and J dropped 7 bases, with 18 bases sitting between them. This CDR3 spans 15 amino acids. The CDR3 DNA reads TGTGCCAGCAGTTTTCAATCCTCCGTACAGGGTGGCTACACCTTC. Protein product: CASSFQSSVQGGYTF.

The rearrangement links TRBV27 to TRBJ1-1; TRBD1 might be the D (5 bases). CDR3 length: 13 amino acids. V was shortened by 5 bases and J by 7 bases, with 14 bases between the two germline ends. In germline, CDR1 is MNHEY, CDR2 SMNVEV (reference sequence). As DNA, the CDR3 is TGTGCCAGCAGTGCGTGGGGGTGGGATGAAGCTTTCTTT. It yields the protein CASSAWGWDEAFF.

This clone was seen only once. The V gene is TRBV12-5, the J gene TRBJ1-1; no clear D gene. Looked up from germline, CDR1 is LGHNT and CDR2 is FRNRAP. Trimming shortened V by 3 bases and J by 0 bases, and 8 bases separated the two germline ends. CDR3 length: 14 residues. CDR3 nucleotide sequence: TGTGCTAGTGGTTTTGAATTTATGAACACTGAAGCTTTCTTT. This sequence encodes CASGFEFMNTEAFF.

The gene calls are TRBV4-2 and TRBJ2-7; D is uncertain. The CDR3 runs 14 residues. Germline V gene sequence: CDR1 LGHNA, CDR2 YNFKEQ. Trimming removed 4 bases at V and 6 bases at J, with 16 bases between. CDR3 DNA sequence: TGTGCCAGCAGCCCCCGCGGCGGACCTTCCGAGCAGTACTTC. Its protein product is CASSPRGGPSEQYF.

This sequence joins TRBV6-5 and TRBJ1-5, with D perhaps TRBD1 (5 bases). Germline V lookup: CDR1 MNHEY, CDR2 SVGAGI. V lost 8 bases, J lost 3 bases, and 11 bases lay in between. The CDR3 spans 13 residues. CDR3 protein: CASSRGLNQPQHF. Here the CDR3 DNA reads TGTGCCAGCTCTAGGGGTCTCAATCAGCCCCAGCATTTT.

The rearrangement joins TRBV4-2 to TRBJ2-1; 12 bases match TRBD2. The CDR3 extends over 16 amino acids. The trim removed 4 bases at V and 4 bases at J, leaving 5 bases unmatched. Germline CDR1 reads LGHNA; CDR2 reads YNFKEQ. The CDR3 coding sequence is TGTGCCAGCAGCCTTAGACTAGCGGGAGAATACAATGAGCAGTTCTTC. Translating gives CASSLRLAGEYNEQFF.

V gene TRBV30 combines with J gene TRBJ2-1; perhaps TRBD2 as D (6 bases). This CDR3 contains 15 residues. Looked up from germline, CDR1 is GTSNPN and CDR2 is SVGIG (reference sequence). The V end lost 0 bases, the J end lost 3 bases, and 12 bases lay between the germline ends. CDR3 protein: CAWSVLGGLYNEQFF. CDR3 DNA: TGTGCCTGGAGTGTACTGGGAGGACTCTACAATGAGCAGTTCTTC.

The chain is built from TRBV5-3 and TRBJ1-4; D gene ambiguous. TRBV5-3 is labeled an ORF, and its function is uncertain. This CDR3 is 12 amino acids long. The V end was cut by 4 bases, the J end by 10 bases, with 11 bases between. The CDR3 region has the DNA TGTGCCAGAAGCGCTATGGGTGCAAAACTGTTTTTT. Amino acid sequence: CARSAMGAKLFF.

The chain recombines TRBV6-5 with TRBJ1-5; maybe TRBD1 (6 bases). The CDR3 consists of 13 residues. The germline gives CDR1 MNHEY, CDR2 SVGAGI. Trimming took off 7 bases at V and 5 bases at J, with 12 bases between the two ends. The CDR3 here is CASTLGGDQPQHF. DNA of the CDR3: TGTGCCAGCACCTTGGGGGGCGATCAGCCCCAGCATTTT.

J is TRBJ2-1 and V is TRBV7-9; D perhaps matches TRBD1 (5 bases). Trimming pared 2 bases from V and 2 bases from J, leaving 10 bases between. Germline loops: CDR1 SEHNR, CDR2 FQNEAQ (reference sequence). This CDR3 has 15 amino acids. In DNA form, the CDR3 reads TGTGCCAGCAGCTTACGCAGGGCCCCCTACAATGAGCAGTTCTTC. Its translation: CASSLRRAPYNEQFF.

V is TRBV30 and J is TRBJ2-7; no firm D call. V gave up 0 bases and J gave up 0 bases, with 9 bases separating them. The CDR3 totals 14 residues. Per germline, CDR1 GTSNPN and CDR2 SVGIG (reference sequence). The CDR3 loop is CAWSVYGGSYEQYF. The DNA for the CDR3 is TGTGCCTGGAGTGTATACGGCGGCTCCTACGAGCAGTACTTC.